The entry below describes one T cell receptor beta chain. These data are taken from a study of blood T cell repertoires in COVID-19. Produced via immunoSEQ multiplex PCR; TCRdb's table is partial and in-frame only. The data show roughly 500,000 clones, approximately 88% seen once. The CDR3 sequence is 13 residues long. Germline loops: CDR1 MNHEY, CDR2 SVGEGT. The V end lost 4 bases, the J end lost 4 bases, and 7 bases lay between the germline ends. The TCR was taken from a woman aged 40 to 55 who had recovered from COVID-19. This sequence joins TRBV6-2 or TRBV6-3 and TRBJ1-4, with TRBD1 as a possible D gene (6 bases). Sequencing was done on a sample of PBMCs or T cells enriched from blood (not recorded which). The CDR3: CASSWTVNEKLFF. The CDR3 DNA reads TGTGCCAGCAGTTGGACAGTTAATGAAAAACTGTTTTTT.